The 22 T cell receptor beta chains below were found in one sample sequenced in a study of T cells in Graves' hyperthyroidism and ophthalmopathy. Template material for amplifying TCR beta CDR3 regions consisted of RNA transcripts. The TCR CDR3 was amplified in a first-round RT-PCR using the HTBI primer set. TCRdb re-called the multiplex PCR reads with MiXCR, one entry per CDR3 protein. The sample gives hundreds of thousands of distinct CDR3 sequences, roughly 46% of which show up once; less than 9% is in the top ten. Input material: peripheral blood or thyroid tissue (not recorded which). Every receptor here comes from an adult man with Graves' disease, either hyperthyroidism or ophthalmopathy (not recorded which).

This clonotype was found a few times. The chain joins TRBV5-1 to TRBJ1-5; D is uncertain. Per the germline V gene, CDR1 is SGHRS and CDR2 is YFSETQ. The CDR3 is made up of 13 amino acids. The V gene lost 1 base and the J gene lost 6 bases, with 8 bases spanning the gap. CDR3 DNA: TGCGCCAGCAGCTTGAGCGGGGTTCAGCCCCAGCATTTT. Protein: CASSLSGVQPQHF.

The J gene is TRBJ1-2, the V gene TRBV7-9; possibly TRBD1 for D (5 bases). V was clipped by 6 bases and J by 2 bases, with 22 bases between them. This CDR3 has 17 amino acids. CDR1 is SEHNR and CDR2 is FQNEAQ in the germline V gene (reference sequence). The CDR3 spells CASSSSRVTDSNYGYTF. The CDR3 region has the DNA TGTGCCAGCAGTTCCAGCAGGGTCACTGACTCCAACTATGGCTACACCTTC.

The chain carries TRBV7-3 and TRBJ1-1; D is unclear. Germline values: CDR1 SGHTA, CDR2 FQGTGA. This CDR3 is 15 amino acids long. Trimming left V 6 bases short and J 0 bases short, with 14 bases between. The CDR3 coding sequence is TGTGCCAGCAGTTCTGGCCCAGCCTTGAACACTGAAGCTTTCTTT. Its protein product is CASSSGPALNTEAFF. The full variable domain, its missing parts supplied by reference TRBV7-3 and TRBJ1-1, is GAGVSQTPSNKVTEKGKYVELRCDPISGHTALYWYRQSLGQGPEFLIYFQGTGAADDSGLPNDRFFAVRPEGSVSTLKIQRTERGDSAVYLCASSSGPALNTEAFFGQGTRLTVV.

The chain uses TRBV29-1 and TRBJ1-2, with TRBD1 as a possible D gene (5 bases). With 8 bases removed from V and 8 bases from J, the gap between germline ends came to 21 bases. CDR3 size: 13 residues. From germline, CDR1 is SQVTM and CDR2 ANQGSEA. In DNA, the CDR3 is TGCAGCCAGGACGGTCTCAGGGTAAAGGGCTACACCTTC. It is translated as CSQDGLRVKGYTF.

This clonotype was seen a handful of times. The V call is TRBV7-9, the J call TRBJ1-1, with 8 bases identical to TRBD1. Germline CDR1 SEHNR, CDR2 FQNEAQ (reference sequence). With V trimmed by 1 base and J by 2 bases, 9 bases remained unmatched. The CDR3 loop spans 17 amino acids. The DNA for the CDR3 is TGTGCCAGCAGCTTAGAGGCCAGGGGGCTCGATAACACTGAAGCTTTCTTT. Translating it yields CASSLEARGLDNTEAFF. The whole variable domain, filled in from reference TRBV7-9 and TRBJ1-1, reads DTGVSQNPRHKITKRGQNVTFRCDPISEHNRLYWYRQTLGQGPEFLTYFQNEAQLEKSRLLSDRFSAERPKGSFSTLEIQRTEQGDSAMYLCASSLEARGLDNTEAFFGQGTRLTVV.

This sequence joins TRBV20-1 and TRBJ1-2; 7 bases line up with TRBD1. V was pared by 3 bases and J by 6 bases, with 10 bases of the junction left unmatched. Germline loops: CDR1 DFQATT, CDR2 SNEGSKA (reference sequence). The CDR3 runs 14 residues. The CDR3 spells CSASPGDRADGYTF. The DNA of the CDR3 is TGCAGTGCTAGCCCGGGTGACAGGGCGGATGGCTACACCTTC.

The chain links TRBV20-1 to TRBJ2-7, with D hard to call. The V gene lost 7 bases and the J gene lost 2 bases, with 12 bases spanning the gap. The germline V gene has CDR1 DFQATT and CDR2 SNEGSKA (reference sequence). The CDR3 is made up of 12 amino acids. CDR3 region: CSGAESAYEQYF. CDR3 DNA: TGCAGTGGGGCGGAATCTGCCTACGAGCAGTACTTC.

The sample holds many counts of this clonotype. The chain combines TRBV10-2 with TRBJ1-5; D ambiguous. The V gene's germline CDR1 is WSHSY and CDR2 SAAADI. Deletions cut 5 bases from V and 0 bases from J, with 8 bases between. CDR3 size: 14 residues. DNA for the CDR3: TGCGCCAGCAGTCGACCTTTTAGCAATCAGCCCCAGCATTTT. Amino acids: CASSRPFSNQPQHF.

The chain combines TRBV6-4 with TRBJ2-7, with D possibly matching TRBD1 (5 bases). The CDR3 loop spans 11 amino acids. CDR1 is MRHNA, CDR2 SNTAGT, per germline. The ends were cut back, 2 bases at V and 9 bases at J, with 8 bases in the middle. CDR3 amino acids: CASSDETGQYF. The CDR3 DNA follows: TGTGCCAGCAGTGACGAAACAGGGCAGTACTTC.

In DNA, the CDR3 is TGTGCTAGTGGTTTGGGTCTTAGTCCGGACACCGGGGAGCTGTTTTTT. It is translated as CASGLGLSPDTGELFF. This sequence joins TRBV12-5 and TRBJ2-2, with D uncertain. Trimming shortened V by 1 base and J by 3 bases, and 12 bases separated the two germline ends. Germline-derived CDR1 and CDR2 are LGHNT and FRNRAP. The CDR3 is 16 residues long.

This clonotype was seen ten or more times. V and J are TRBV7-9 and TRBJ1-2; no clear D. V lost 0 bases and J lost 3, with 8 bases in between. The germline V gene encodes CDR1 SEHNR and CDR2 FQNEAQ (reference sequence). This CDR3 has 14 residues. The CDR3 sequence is CASSLARGDYGYTF. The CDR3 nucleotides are TGTGCCAGCAGCTTAGCGAGAGGAGACTATGGCTACACCTTC.

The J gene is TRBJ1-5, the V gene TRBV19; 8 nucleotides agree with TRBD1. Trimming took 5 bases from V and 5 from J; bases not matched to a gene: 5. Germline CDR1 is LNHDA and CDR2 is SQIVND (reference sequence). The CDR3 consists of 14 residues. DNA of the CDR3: TGTGCCAGTAGTTTCGGACAGGGTCATCAGCCCCAGCATTTT. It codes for CASSFGQGHQPQHF.

The CDR3 spells CAALPGLASETQYF. CDR3 DNA sequence: TGTGCCGCATTGCCGGGACTAGCGAGTGAGACCCAGTACTTC. The chain is built from TRBV12-3 or TRBV12-4 and TRBJ2-5, with 10 bases fitting TRBD2. The CDR3 runs to 14 residues. V shed 11 bases, J shed 5 bases, and the junction held 11 bases outside the gene matches.

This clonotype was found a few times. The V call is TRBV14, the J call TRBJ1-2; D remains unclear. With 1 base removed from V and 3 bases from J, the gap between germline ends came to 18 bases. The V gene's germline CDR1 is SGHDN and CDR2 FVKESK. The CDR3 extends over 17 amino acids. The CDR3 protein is CASSQAGLRGLHYGYTF. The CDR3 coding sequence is TGTGCCAGCAGCCAAGCCGGTTTGCGAGGGCTACACTATGGCTACACCTTC. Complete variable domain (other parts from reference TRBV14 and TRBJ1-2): EAGVTQFPSHSVIEKGQTVTLRCDPISGHDNLYWYRRVMGKEIKFLLHFVKESKQDESGMPNNRFLAERTGGTYSTLKVQPAELEDSGVYFCASSQAGLRGLHYGYTFGSGTRLTVV.

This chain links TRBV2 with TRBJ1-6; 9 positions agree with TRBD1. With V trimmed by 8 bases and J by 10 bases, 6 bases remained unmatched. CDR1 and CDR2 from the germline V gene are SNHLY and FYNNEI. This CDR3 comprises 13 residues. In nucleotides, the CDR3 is TGTGCCAGCGGGACAGGGAGAATCTCACCCCTCCACTTT. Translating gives CASGTGRISPLHF.

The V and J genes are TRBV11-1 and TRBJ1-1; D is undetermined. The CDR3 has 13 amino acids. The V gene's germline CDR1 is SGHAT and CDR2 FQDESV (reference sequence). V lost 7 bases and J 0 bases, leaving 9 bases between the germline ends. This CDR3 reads CASTTRMNTEAFF. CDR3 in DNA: TGTGCCAGCACCACCCGGATGAACACTGAAGCTTTCTTT.

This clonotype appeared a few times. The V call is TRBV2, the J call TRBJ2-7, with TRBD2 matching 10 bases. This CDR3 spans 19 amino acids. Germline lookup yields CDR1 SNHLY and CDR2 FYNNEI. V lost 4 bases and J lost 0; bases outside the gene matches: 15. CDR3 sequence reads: CASSVLASGSIASSYEQYF. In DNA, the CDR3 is TGTGCCAGCAGTGTCCTGGCTAGCGGGAGTATCGCCAGCTCCTACGAGCAGTACTTC.

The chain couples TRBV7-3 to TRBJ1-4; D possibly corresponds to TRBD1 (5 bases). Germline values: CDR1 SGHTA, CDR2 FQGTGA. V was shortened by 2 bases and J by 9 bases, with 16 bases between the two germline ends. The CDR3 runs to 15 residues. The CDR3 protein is CASSLFRGTGKKLFF. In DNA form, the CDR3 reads TGTGCCAGCAGCTTATTTAGGGGAACGGGGAAAAAACTGTTTTTT. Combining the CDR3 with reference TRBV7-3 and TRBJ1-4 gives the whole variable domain GAGVSQTPSNKVTEKGKYVELRCDPISGHTALYWYRQSLGQGPEFLIYFQGTGAADDSGLPNDRFFAVRPEGSVSTLKIQRTERGDSAVYLCASSLFRGTGKKLFFGSGTQLSVL.

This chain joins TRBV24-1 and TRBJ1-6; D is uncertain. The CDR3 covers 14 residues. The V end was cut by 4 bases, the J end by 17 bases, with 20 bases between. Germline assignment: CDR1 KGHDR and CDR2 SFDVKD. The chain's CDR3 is CATSEAGEDKAFHF. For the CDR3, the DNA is TGTGCCACCAGTGAAGCCGGCGAGGATAAGGCTTTCCACTTT.

For the CDR3, the DNA is TGCGCCAGCAGCCAAGGTTTCAGCACCGGGGAGCTGTTTTTT. Its protein is CASSQGFSTGELFF. The chain combines TRBV4-1 with TRBJ2-2, with no clear D. The CDR3 is 14 amino acids. The germline V and J ends were trimmed by 1 base and 4 bases, with 7 bases remaining between them. Germline V gene lookup returns CDR1 MGHRA and CDR2 YSYEKL.

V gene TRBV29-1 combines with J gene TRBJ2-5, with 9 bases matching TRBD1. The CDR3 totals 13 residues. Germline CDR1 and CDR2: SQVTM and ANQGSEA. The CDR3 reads CRHRDRVDETQYF. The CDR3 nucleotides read TGCAGACACCGGGACAGGGTGGATGAGACCCAGTACTTC.

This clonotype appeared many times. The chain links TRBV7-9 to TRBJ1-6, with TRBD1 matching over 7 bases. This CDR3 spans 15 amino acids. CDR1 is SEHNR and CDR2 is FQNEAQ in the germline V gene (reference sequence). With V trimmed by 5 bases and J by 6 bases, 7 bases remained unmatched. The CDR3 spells CASSRNDRVNSPLHF. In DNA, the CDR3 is TGTGCCAGCAGCCGAAACGACAGGGTTAATTCACCCCTCCACTTT.